This T cell receptor beta chain stems from a study of blood T cell repertoires in COVID-19. Study at large: Acute and convalescent COVID-19 samples came from the United States, Italy and Spain. Sample material is recorded as cDNA or gDNA derived from T cells, B-cell-depleted T cells, or PBMCs.

Germline CDR1 and CDR2: KGHSH and LQKENI. The V end was cut by 1 base, the J end by 2 bases, with 12 bases between. The CDR3 is made up of 15 amino acids. Original processing notes: Amplification of reference gene primers was used by the study to estimate nucleated cell counts. The protocol was immunoSEQ multiplex PCR, while the TCRdb copy is restricted to in-frame clones and leaves out a portion. V and J calls and clone size are as listed in that table; D and trimming were resolved from the DNA. The profile shows approximately 120,000 clones, 86% of them singletons. The clonotype originates from a human donor in a cohort sampled during active COVID-19. This rearrangement joins TRBV18 to TRBJ2-7; TRBD1 might be the D (5 bases). Material: peripheral blood. The DNA for the CDR3 is TGTGCCAGCTCACCACGGGTGCAGGGAACCTACGAGCAGTACTTC. Residues: CASSPRVQGTYEQYF.